This entry is about one T cell receptor beta chain. What it binds is unknown. The CDR3 totals 16 residues. Germline lookup yields CDR1 SGHVS and CDR2 FQNEAQ. The ends were cut back, 5 bases at V and 6 bases at J, with 22 bases in the middle. This sample is part of a study of cytomegalovirus exposure and HLA in healthy donors. Findings of the study overall: Presence/absence analyses rested on an assumption that sequencing depth was roughly uniform across donors.

The PCR used 60 Vbeta and 13 Jbeta primers. Method: immunoSEQ multiplex PCR; TCRdb's copy keeps in-frame clones and lacks some. Of roughly 87,000 clones listed, about 76% are singletons. Sequencing was done on a sample of PBMCs. This rearrangement joins TRBV7-8 to TRBJ1-2, with D possibly TRBD1 on 5 matching bases. This clonotype was sampled from a woman in her thirties or forties in good health and CMV-seropositive. CDR3 sequence (DNA): TGTGCCAGCAGCCCAAGGGACTTCGCCCTGGTGGATGGCTACACCTTC. It codes for CASSPRDFALVDGYTF.